The source of this T cell receptor beta chain is a study of response to subunit inactivated influenza vaccine. TCRdb fed the RT-PCR reads into MiXCR, producing one record per CDR3 protein. The sample has around 750,000 distinct CDR3 sequences; 20% to 25% are singletons. Germline-derived CDR1 and CDR2 are MGHRA and YSYEKL. This CDR3 contains 16 residues. The junction had 7 bases not matched to a gene; V was cut back by 0 bases and J by 3 bases. This chain uses TRBV4-1 with TRBJ1-1; 7 nucleotides align to TRBD1. This TCR derives from a man between 45 and 60 years old who received an inactivated influenza vaccine. This specimen consisted of PBMCs from blood, obtained around 5 days after vaccination. The chain's CDR3 is CASSQDEAGGYTEAFF. As DNA, the CDR3 is TGCGCCAGCAGCCAAGATGAGGCAGGGGGATACACTGAAGCTTTCTTT.